These 29 T cell receptor beta chains were all obtained from the same sample, sequenced in a study of blood T cell repertoires in COVID-19. The assay was immunoSEQ multiplex PCR, and TCRdb's table has in-frame clones only and misses some. The sample carries around 190,000 clones, about 86% recorded once. The specimen was peripheral blood. These receptors were obtained from an older man with active or convalescent COVID-19.

The V call is TRBV6-6, the J call TRBJ2-7; maybe TRBD2 (6 bases). Trimming pared 6 bases from V and 2 bases from J, leaving 14 bases between. From germline, CDR1 is MNHNY and CDR2 SVGAGI (reference sequence). CDR3 size: 14 residues. DNA for the CDR3: TGTGCCAGCAGCCCCTCGGGGGACGCCTACGAGCAGTACTTC. Its translation is CASSPSGDAYEQYF.

The V call is TRBV5-1, the J call TRBJ1-1; D is undetermined. Trimming removed 4 bases at V and 1 base at J, with 8 bases between. From germline, CDR1 is SGHRS and CDR2 YFSETQ. The CDR3 loop spans 13 amino acids. The CDR3 sequence: CASSPQPNTEAFF. The DNA of the CDR3 is TGCGCCAGCAGCCCACAACCGAACACTGAAGCTTTCTTT. The full variable domain, rest sourced from reference TRBV5-1 and TRBJ1-1, is KAGVTQTPRYLIKTRGQQVTLSCSPISGHRSVSWYQQTPGQGLQFLFEYFSETQRNKGNFPGRFSGRQFSNSRSEMNVSTLELGDSALYLCASSPQPNTEAFFGQGTRLTVV.

This sequence joins TRBV5-1 and TRBJ1-2; unclear D gene. The CDR3 consists of 13 residues. The ends were cut back, 3 bases at V and 3 bases at J, with 9 bases in the middle. Germline V gene lookup returns CDR1 SGHRS and CDR2 YFSETQ. This chain's CDR3 is CASSSQEYYGYTF. CDR3 DNA: TGCGCCAGCAGCTCCCAGGAATACTATGGCTACACCTTC.

The chain has TRBV11-2 and TRBJ1-2; D uncertain. The CDR3 is 14 amino acids. With 0 bases removed from V and 7 bases from J, the gap between germline ends came to 12 bases. From germline, CDR1 is SGHAT and CDR2 FQNNGV. This CDR3 is CASSLESPLSGYTF. Written as DNA, the CDR3 is TGTGCCAGCAGCTTAGAATCCCCCCTTTCTGGCTACACCTTC. Full variable domain (missing parts from reference TRBV11-2 and TRBJ1-2): EAGVAQSPRYKIIEKRQSVAFWCNPISGHATLYWYQQILGQGPKLLIQFQNNGVVDDSQLPKDRFSAERLKGVDSTLKIQPAKLEDSAVYLCASSLESPLSGYTFGSGTRLTVV.

The chain links TRBV5-4 to TRBJ2-5; D is ambiguous. Germline CDR1 reads SGHNT; CDR2 reads YYREEE (reference sequence). Trimming took off 3 bases at V and 1 base at J, with 7 bases between the two ends. The CDR3 extends over 13 amino acids. Here the CDR3 DNA reads TGTGCCAGCAGCTCGTACTTCCAAGAGACCCAGTACTTC. Translated: CASSSYFQETQYF.

The chain recombines TRBV15 with TRBJ2-6; 8 positions match TRBD2. Trimming at V came to 5 bases and at J to 4 bases, leaving 10 bases not matched to a gene. Germline V gene sequence: CDR1 LNHNV, CDR2 YYDKDF (reference sequence). The CDR3 is 17 residues long. Here the CDR3 DNA reads TGTGCCACCAGCCGCCCCGGGGGGGCGGTGGGGGCCAACGTCCTGACTTTC. Translated, it gives CATSRPGGAVGANVLTF. The full variable domain, in which reference TRBV15 and TRBJ2-6 provide the parts outside the CDR3, is DAMVIQNPRYQVTQFGKPVTLSCSQTLNHNVMYWYQQKSSQAPKLLFHYYDKDFNNEADTPDNFQSRRPNTSFCFLDIRSPGLGDTAMYLCATSRPGGAVGANVLTFGAGSRLTVL.

This clone was seen only once. This sequence joins TRBV9 and TRBJ2-7; 14 bases are a match to TRBD2. The CDR3 is made up of 16 amino acids. The junction had 7 bases not matched to a gene; V was cut back by 4 bases and J by 4 bases. Germline CDR1 is SGDLS and CDR2 is YYNGEE. The CDR3 DNA follows: TGTGCCAGCAGCCCTCCGGGACTAGCGGGGGTTTACGAGCAGTACTTC. Amino acid sequence: CASSPPGLAGVYEQYF.

This rearrangement joins TRBV7-2 to TRBJ1-3; TRBD1 aligns across 7 bases. The CDR3 loop spans 16 amino acids. CDR1 and CDR2 from the germline V gene are SGHTA and FQGNSA. V was pared by 1 base and J by 1 base, with 4 bases of the junction left unmatched. DNA of the CDR3: TGTGCCAGCAGCTTAGACGGGACAGCTTCTGGAAACACCATATATTTT. Amino acid sequence: CASSLDGTASGNTIYF.

The chain joins TRBV3-1 (or the pseudogene TRBV3-2) to TRBJ1-1; 7 positions agree with TRBD1. CDR1 and CDR2 from the germline V gene are LGHDT and YNNKEL (reference sequence). The V gene end was trimmed by 1 base and the J gene end by 8 bases; junction bases not matched to a gene: 13. The CDR3 is made up of 16 amino acids. The CDR3, as DNA: TGTGCCAGCAGCCAAGCCCCCTGGACAGGCCTAGGAGAAGCTTTCTTT. Amino acids: CASSQAPWTGLGEAFF.

The chain employs TRBV7-2 and TRBJ2-1; D possibly corresponds to TRBD2 (7 bases). Germline CDR1 and CDR2: SGHTA and FQGNSA. Deletions cut 5 bases from V and 3 bases from J, with 14 bases between. The CDR3 is 15 amino acids. The CDR3 spells CASSLSGTNYNEQFF. Written as DNA, the CDR3 is TGTGCCAGCAGCCTAAGCGGGACAAACTACAATGAGCAGTTCTTC.

The chain uses TRBV5-1 and TRBJ1-4; 7 nucleotides agree with TRBD1. The CDR3 is 15 amino acids. Germline lookup yields CDR1 SGHRS and CDR2 YFSETQ. V was pared by 0 bases and J by 6 bases, with 5 bases of the junction left unmatched. The CDR3 nucleotides read TGCGCCAGCAGCTTGGGAGGACAGGCTTATGAAAAACTGTTTTTT. Its protein is CASSLGGQAYEKLFF.

This rearrangement joins TRBV5-1 to TRBJ1-4, with 10 nucleotides matching TRBD1. Trimming cost V 0 bases and J 6 bases; bases outside gene matches: 2. Per the germline V gene, CDR1 is SGHRS and CDR2 is YFSETQ. The CDR3 covers 15 residues. This CDR3 is CASSLAGTGDEKLFF. The CDR3 DNA follows: TGCGCCAGCAGCTTGGCGGGGACAGGGGATGAAAAACTGTTTTTT.

The CDR3 spells CASSPWTGPNEKLFF. The DNA of the CDR3 is TGTGCCAGCAGCCCCTGGACAGGGCCGAATGAAAAACTGTTTTTT. The J gene is TRBJ1-4, the V gene TRBV11-2; TRBD1 matches 8 bases. Germline V gives CDR1 SGHAT, CDR2 FQNNGV. The J segment lost 5 bases and the V segment lost 5 bases, leaving 7 bases of the junction unmatched. This CDR3 spans 15 amino acids.

The V and J genes are TRBV14 and TRBJ1-1, with D hard to call. This CDR3 has 14 residues. Germline V gene lookup returns CDR1 SGHDN and CDR2 FVKESK. The V and J ends lost 2 bases and 5 bases respectively, with 12 bases between them. The CDR3, as DNA: TGTGCCAGCAGCCAATATGGCCCCCGAACTGAAGCTTTCTTT. Translation: CASSQYGPRTEAFF.

The chain joins TRBV19 to TRBJ2-1; possibly TRBD2 for D (5 bases). V lost 8 bases and J lost 0, with 14 bases in between. The CDR3 sequence is 15 residues long. Germline V lookup: CDR1 LNHDA, CDR2 SQIVND (reference sequence). CDR3 DNA: TGTGCCAGTGAGAAAGTAGCGCACTCCTACAATGAGCAGTTCTTC. Protein product: CASEKVAHSYNEQFF.

This clone was seen only a few times. The chain links TRBV18 to TRBJ2-7, with TRBD2 matching over 7 bases. V was pared by 3 bases and J by 6 bases, with 8 bases of the junction left unmatched. CDR3 length: 14 residues. CDR1 KGHSH and CDR2 LQKENI come from the germline V gene. The CDR3 nucleotides read TGTGCCAGCTCACCGGGAGGGAAAGATTCCGAGCAGTACTTC. This sequence encodes CASSPGGKDSEQYF.

The V call is TRBV30, the J call TRBJ1-2; 7 bases agree with TRBD1. V gave up 0 bases and J gave up 4 bases; unmatched junction bases: 2. Germline V gene sequence: CDR1 GTSNPN, CDR2 SVGIG (reference sequence). The CDR3 runs to 13 residues. CDR3 nucleotide sequence: TGTGCCTGGAGTGTTGGACAGGTCTATGGCTACACCTTC. It is translated as CAWSVGQVYGYTF. Looking up the rest from reference TRBV30 and TRBJ1-2 gives the full variable domain: SQTIHQWPATLVQPVGSPLSLECTVEGTSNPNLYWYRQAAGRGLQLLFYSVGIGQISSEVPQNLSASRPQDRQFILSSKKLLLSDSGFYLCAWSVGQVYGYTFGSGTRLTVV.

The J gene is TRBJ2-7, the V gene TRBV7-2; 9 positions agree with TRBD1. The V segment lost 5 bases and the J segment 3 bases; nucleotides outside the gene matches: 8. The CDR3 sequence is 15 residues long. The germline gives CDR1 SGHTA, CDR2 FQGNSA. For the CDR3, the DNA is TGTGCCAGCAGCGGGGGACAGGGACCCTTCTACGAGCAGTACTTC. Residues: CASSGGQGPFYEQYF.

This chain uses TRBV2 with TRBJ1-2, with D possibly TRBD1 on 5 matching bases. V dropped 11 bases and J dropped 8 bases, with 21 bases sitting between them. This CDR3 is 13 amino acids long. Germline V lookup: CDR1 SNHLY, CDR2 FYNNEI. The CDR3 DNA follows: TGTGCCGTACCGGAAATTGGGGCTGAGGGCTACACCTTC. Translating it yields CAVPEIGAEGYTF.

The chain carries TRBV5-8 and TRBJ1-6; 8 bases match TRBD1. This CDR3 is 14 amino acids long. The V and J ends lost 4 bases and 8 bases, in that order; junction bases with no gene match: 5. CDR1 SGHTS and CDR2 YDEGEE come from the germline V gene. CDR3 nucleotide sequence: TGTGCCAGCAGCCAGGACAGGGTCTATTCACCCCTCCACTTT. Its protein product is CASSQDRVYSPLHF.

J is TRBJ2-5 and V is TRBV7-8; 9 bases agree with TRBD1. The junction had 9 bases not matched to a gene; V was cut back by 4 bases and J by 3 bases. The CDR3 is 16 residues long. Per germline, CDR1 SGHVS and CDR2 FQNEAQ. The CDR3 DNA follows: TGTGCCAGCAGCTCACATAAGACAGGGGGGAAAGAGACCCAGTACTTC. The encoded protein is CASSSHKTGGKETQYF.

The chain uses TRBV18 and TRBJ1-5, with a tentative D call TRBD1 (6 bases). The CDR3 consists of 15 residues. The germline gives CDR1 KGHSH, CDR2 LQKENI. The ends were cut back, 4 bases at V and 2 bases at J, with 12 bases in the middle. The DNA for the CDR3 is TGTGCCAGCTCACAGGGGGGGCAACGCAATCAGCCCCAGCATTTT. It yields the protein CASSQGGQRNQPQHF.

This chain connects TRBV11-2 to TRBJ2-6; TRBD1 might be the D (6 bases). Looked up from germline, CDR1 is SGHAT and CDR2 is FQNNGV. CDR3 size: 15 residues. Trimming removed 5 bases at V and 4 bases at J, with 12 bases between. The CDR3 nucleotides are TGTGCCAGCAGCCTCCAGGGGTCCGGGGCCAACGTCCTGACTTTC. Its protein is CASSLQGSGANVLTF.

V usage is TRBV2 and J usage is TRBJ2-1; no firm D call. The CDR3 contains 16 residues. V was trimmed by 0 bases and J by 0 bases, leaving 9 bases between them. Germline V gene sequence: CDR1 SNHLY, CDR2 FYNNEI. The CDR3 is CASSEARRSSYNEQFF. CDR3 sequence (DNA): TGTGCCAGCAGTGAAGCTCGACGGAGCTCCTACAATGAGCAGTTCTTC.

The chain recombines TRBV4-3 with TRBJ1-1; no reliable D call. V was trimmed by 0 bases and J by 1 base, leaving 15 bases between them. The CDR3 totals 17 residues. Germline V gene data show CDR1 as LGHNA and CDR2 as YSLEER. The CDR3 DNA reads TGCGCCAGCAGCCAAGATTGGCGGGCGAGACCGAACACTGAAGCTTTCTTT. Translation: CASSQDWRARPNTEAFF.

This clone has a single count. The chain has TRBV4-3 and TRBJ2-7, with 9 bases aligning to TRBD2. The germline CDR1 and CDR2 sequences are LGHNA and YSLEER. This CDR3 is 19 amino acids long. V trimming: 0 bases; J trimming: 1 base; junction bases outside the gene matches: 13. The CDR3 loop reads CASSQEGPLGLAGSYEQYF. The CDR3, as DNA: TGCGCCAGCAGCCAAGAGGGACCCCTGGGGCTAGCGGGATCCTACGAGCAGTACTTC.

This rearrangement joins TRBV7-8 to TRBJ1-2, with 7 bases identical to TRBD1. CDR1 and CDR2 (germline): SGHVS, FQNEAQ. CDR3 length: 16 residues. V gave up 5 bases and J gave up 4 bases; unmatched junction bases: 13. The CDR3 sequence: CASSELDRTLLYGYTF. As DNA, the CDR3 is TGTGCCAGCAGCGAGCTGGACAGGACCTTACTCTATGGCTACACCTTC.

This clone appeared once. This sequence joins TRBV18 and TRBJ2-5; 9 bases match TRBD1. The germline V gene encodes CDR1 KGHSH and CDR2 LQKENI. V trimming: 3 bases; J trimming: 5 bases; junction bases outside the gene matches: 4. This CDR3 is 14 amino acids long. The CDR3 loop reads CASSPTGGVETQYF. The CDR3 DNA follows: TGTGCCAGCTCACCTACAGGGGGCGTTGAGACCCAGTACTTC.

Remarks on this clone: The sample contains more than one DNA sequence encoding this CDR3. The chain employs TRBV9 and TRBJ2-3, with 9 bases lining up with TRBD2. V shed 2 bases and J 2 bases; nucleotides not matched to a gene: 3. The CDR3 sequence is 15 residues long. CDR1 and CDR2 from the germline V gene are SGDLS and YYNGEE. The CDR3 DNA follows: TGTGCCAGCAGCGTCGGACTAGCGCCCACAGATACGCAGTATTTT. Translation gives CASSVGLAPTDTQYF. Looking up the rest from reference TRBV9 and TRBJ2-3 gives the full variable domain: DSGVTQTPKHLITATGQRVTLRCSPRSGDLSVYWYQQSLDQGLQFLIQYYNGEERAKGNILERFSAQQFPDLHSELNLSSLELGDSALYFCASSVGLAPTDTQYFGPGTRLTVL.